A selection of T cell receptor beta chains follows, all from one sample in a study of shared T cell receptors in the human thymus. Some clones are missing from TCRdb's copy, which holds only in-frame ones; the method was immunoSEQ multiplex PCR. The repertoire consists of about 540,000 clones, with 70% to 80% occurring once and the leading ten covering more than 0.01%. The data also belong to a second study, concerning human thymus T cells.

Sequencing was done on a sample of thymocytes. The receptor source for this set is a boy under three years old with a congenital heart defect. Each CDR3 is given with its conserved first and last residue. The order of the fields is J gene, clone size, V gene, D gene, CDR3 DNA, CDR3 protein. D genes are given only for firm matches. Clone size, where shown, is once, few, many, or a class for clones that have expanded.

J gene: TRBJ1-1; clone size: .; V gene: TRBV6-1; D gene: TRBD1; CDR3 DNA: TGTGCCAGCAGTCCTTATGGACAGGGCGGTACTGAAGCTTTCTTT; CDR3 protein: CASSPYGQGGTEAFF
J gene: TRBJ2-5; clone size: .; V gene: TRBV7-9; D gene: TRBD2; CDR3 DNA: TGTGCCAGCAGCTCGGGACTAGCCGACCCCAGCACCCAGTACTTC; CDR3 protein: CASSSGLADPSTQYF
J gene: TRBJ2-3; clone size: .; V gene: TRBV7-3; D gene: .; CDR3 DNA: TGTGCCAGCAGCTTAGCGGTCTTGGACTATCGAGGCACAGATACGCAGTATTTT; CDR3 protein: CASSLAVLDYRGTDTQYF
J gene: TRBJ2-7; clone size: few; V gene: TRBV7-6; D gene: TRBD2; CDR3 DNA: TGTGCCAGCAGCTTGTTTCAGCGGGGCAGCTCCTACGAGCAGTACTTC; CDR3 protein: CASSLFQRGSSYEQYF
J gene: TRBJ1-2; clone size: .; V gene: TRBV29-1; D gene: .; CDR3 DNA: TGCAGCGTTCGGAACAGGGTAAACACCTTC; CDR3 protein: CSVRNRVNTF
J gene: TRBJ2-2; clone size: .; V gene: TRBV29-1; D gene: TRBD1; CDR3 DNA: TGCAGCGTCCGGGACAGGGATAACACCGGGGAGCTGTTTTTT; CDR3 protein: CSVRDRDNTGELFF
J gene: TRBJ2-7; clone size: once; V gene: TRBV11-3; D gene: TRBD2; CDR3 DNA: TGTGCCAGCAGCCCCGGGGGGGAAACCTACGAGCAGTACTTC; CDR3 protein: CASSPGGETYEQYF
J gene: TRBJ2-7; clone size: .; V gene: TRBV7-9; D gene: .; CDR3 DNA: TGTGCCAGCAGCCCGGGTGGAGGGGGCTACGACGAGCAGTACTTC; CDR3 protein: CASSPGGGGYDEQYF
J gene: TRBJ2-1; clone size: .; V gene: TRBV30; D gene: TRBD2; CDR3 DNA: TGTGCCTGGACCCCCAGGCTAGCGGGAGCCCCAGGGGCCAACAATGAGCAGTTCTTC; CDR3 protein: CAWTPRLAGAPGANNEQFF
J gene: TRBJ2-3; clone size: .; V gene: TRBV5-1; D gene: .; CDR3 DNA: TGCGCCAGCACCGCGGGGCGCCTAACTCAAGATACGCAGTATTTT; CDR3 protein: CASTAGRLTQDTQYF
J gene: TRBJ2-4; clone size: .; V gene: TRBV10-3; D gene: TRBD1; CDR3 DNA: TGTGCCATCAGTGACCCTAAACCGGGACAGGGGGCTATATGTGGTTACTTC; CDR3 protein: CAISDPKPGQGAICGYF
J gene: TRBJ1-2; clone size: once; V gene: TRBV5-6; D gene: TRBD1; CDR3 DNA: TGTGCCAGCAGCTTGGGGGGGACAGCCTGGACAGCTAACTATGGCTACACCTTC; CDR3 protein: CASSLGGTAWTANYGYTF
J gene: TRBJ2-1; clone size: .; V gene: TRBV15; D gene: .; CDR3 DNA: TGTGCCACCAGCAGCCACCCTATTACTAACTACAATGAGCAGTTCTTC; CDR3 protein: CATSSHPITNYNEQFF
J gene: TRBJ2-1; clone size: .; V gene: TRBV27; D gene: .; CDR3 DNA: TGTGCCAGCAGGACGTCAGGGGATTCTAGGGATGAGCAGTTCTTC; CDR3 protein: CASRTSGDSRDEQFF
J gene: TRBJ2-1; clone size: .; V gene: TRBV30; D gene: .; CDR3 DNA: TGTGCCTGGATGATCCGGGGAGGCTACAATGAGCAGTTCTTC; CDR3 protein: CAWMIRGGYNEQFF
J gene: TRBJ2-1; clone size: .; V gene: TRBV7-9; D gene: TRBD2; CDR3 DNA: TGTGCCAGCAGCTTAGGCCTGCTAGCGGAGTTTGAAGTCTTC; CDR3 protein: CASSLGLLAEFEVF
J gene: TRBJ2-3; clone size: .; V gene: TRBV9; D gene: TRBD2; CDR3 DNA: TGTGCCAGCAGCTCGACGGGGACTAGCGGCTTCACAGATACGCAGTATTTT; CDR3 protein: CASSSTGTSGFTDTQYF
J gene: TRBJ2-2; clone size: .; V gene: TRBV6-4; D gene: .; CDR3 DNA: TGTGCCAGCAGTGCAGGACAGAGCACCGGGGAGCTGTTTTTT; CDR3 protein: CASSAGQSTGELFF
J gene: TRBJ2-7; clone size: .; V gene: TRBV16; D gene: .; CDR3 DNA: TGTGCCAGCAGCCAACGGGAGCCCACCTACGAGCAGTACTTC; CDR3 protein: CASSQREPTYEQYF
J gene: TRBJ2-7; clone size: .; V gene: TRBV7-9; D gene: .; CDR3 DNA: TGTGCCAGCAGGGCGGAGGGGGCGAGATACGAGCAGTACTTC; CDR3 protein: CASRAEGARYEQYF
J gene: TRBJ2-1; clone size: few; V gene: TRBV19; D gene: TRBD2; CDR3 DNA: TGTGCCAGCTTGGGACTAGCGGGAGGCACTAGCTCCTACAATGAGCAGTTCTTC; CDR3 protein: CASLGLAGGTSSYNEQFF
J gene: TRBJ2-7; clone size: once; V gene: TRBV11-3; D gene: .; CDR3 DNA: TGTGCCAGCAGCTTAAACCCAGGGAACTACGAGCAGTACTTC; CDR3 protein: CASSLNPGNYEQYF
J gene: TRBJ2-7; clone size: .; V gene: TRBV11-2; D gene: TRBD2; CDR3 DNA: TGTGCCAGCAGCTCCTCCCCCTGGGCTAGCGGGAAGGGCTACGAGCAGTACTTC; CDR3 protein: CASSSSPWASGKGYEQYF
J gene: TRBJ2-1; clone size: few; V gene: TRBV9; D gene: .; CDR3 DNA: TGTGCCAGCAGCGTAGGGCCCAATGAGCAGTTCTTC; CDR3 protein: CASSVGPNEQFF
J gene: TRBJ2-2; clone size: .; V gene: TRBV4-1; D gene: .; CDR3 DNA: TGCGCCAGCAGCCAAGTAAAGGACTGGGCCGAGGGCACCGGGGAGCTGTTTTTT; CDR3 protein: CASSQVKDWAEGTGELFF
J gene: TRBJ2-7; clone size: .; V gene: TRBV7-2; D gene: .; CDR3 DNA: TGTGCCAGCAGCTTAGTTTGGCAGGGTACCTACGAGCAGTACTTC; CDR3 protein: CASSLVWQGTYEQYF
J gene: TRBJ1-2; clone size: .; V gene: TRBV5-1; D gene: .; CDR3 DNA: TGCGCCAGCAGCTTGGTTCACGACCGGGAGGCGAGCTATGGCTACACCTTC; CDR3 protein: CASSLVHDREASYGYTF
J gene: TRBJ2-7; clone size: .; V gene: TRBV4-3; D gene: .; CDR3 DNA: TGCGCCAGCAGCCGCGTTTCCCCTAGCTGGTTTGGCGAGCAGTACTTC; CDR3 protein: CASSRVSPSWFGEQYF
J gene: TRBJ2-4; clone size: .; V gene: TRBV27; D gene: TRBD1; CDR3 DNA: TGTGCCAGCACCACAAATGGACAGGGCAAAAACATTCAGTACTTC; CDR3 protein: CASTTNGQGKNIQYF
J gene: TRBJ2-7; clone size: once; V gene: TRBV7-9; D gene: TRBD2; CDR3 DNA: TGTGCCAGCAGCTTAGGGACTAGGGCCTACGAGCAGTACTTC; CDR3 protein: CASSLGTRAYEQYF
J gene: TRBJ1-4; clone size: .; V gene: TRBV27; D gene: TRBD1; CDR3 DNA: TGTGCCAGCAGAACGACAGGGGTTAATGAAAAACTGTTTTTT; CDR3 protein: CASRTTGVNEKLFF
J gene: TRBJ2-7; clone size: .; V gene: TRBV27; D gene: .; CDR3 DNA: TGTGCCAGCAGCTCCGGCGCGGACTACGCCTACGAGCAGTACTTC; CDR3 protein: CASSSGADYAYEQYF
J gene: TRBJ2-3; clone size: .; V gene: TRBV9; D gene: TRBD1; CDR3 DNA: TGTGCCAGCAGAGCCGGGACAGGGGAAAAACCCACAGATACGCAGTATTTT; CDR3 protein: CASRAGTGEKPTDTQYF
J gene: TRBJ2-1; clone size: .; V gene: TRBV7-8; D gene: TRBD2; CDR3 DNA: TGTGCCAGCAGCCCACGGGAGGGGTCACACAATGAGCAGTTCTTC; CDR3 protein: CASSPREGSHNEQFF
J gene: TRBJ2-1; clone size: .; V gene: TRBV18; D gene: TRBD1; CDR3 DNA: TGTGCCAGCTCACCCCACAGGGGGCCCTTTAACAATGAGCAGTTCTTC; CDR3 protein: CASSPHRGPFNNEQFF
J gene: TRBJ2-6; clone size: .; V gene: TRBV15; D gene: TRBD2; CDR3 DNA: TGTGCCACAGGGGAGGGGCGGAACTCTGGGGCCAACGTCCTGACTTTC; CDR3 protein: CATGEGRNSGANVLTF
J gene: TRBJ2-3; clone size: .; V gene: TRBV4-2; D gene: TRBD2; CDR3 DNA: TGTGCCAGCAGCCCTTGGTCCCCGGTGCGGGAGGATATAGATACGCAGTATTTT; CDR3 protein: CASSPWSPVREDIDTQYF
J gene: TRBJ2-1; clone size: .; V gene: TRBV6-1; D gene: TRBD2; CDR3 DNA: TGTGCCATCGGGGGGACTAGCATCAATGAGCAGTTCTTC; CDR3 protein: CAIGGTSINEQFF
J gene: TRBJ2-7; clone size: .; V gene: TRBV6-1; D gene: .; CDR3 DNA: TGTGCCAGCAGTGAAATCGGCCAGGGGAATACCCGCTACGAGCAGTACTTC; CDR3 protein: CASSEIGQGNTRYEQYF
J gene: TRBJ2-7; clone size: .; V gene: TRBV14; D gene: TRBD1; CDR3 DNA: TGTGCCAGCAGCCCAGCCGGGACAGACTCCTACGAGCAGTACTTC; CDR3 protein: CASSPAGTDSYEQYF
J gene: TRBJ2-1; clone size: .; V gene: TRBV19; D gene: .; CDR3 DNA: TGTGCCAGTAGTATCCAAGCCCGGTATTTCGAGCAGTTCTTC; CDR3 protein: CASSIQARYFEQFF
J gene: TRBJ2-1; clone size: .; V gene: TRBV4-1; D gene: TRBD2; CDR3 DNA: TGCGCCAGCAGCCAAGATTTCAGCGGGAGGGGGCATGAGCAGTTCTTC; CDR3 protein: CASSQDFSGRGHEQFF
J gene: TRBJ1-1; clone size: .; V gene: TRBV19; D gene: .; CDR3 DNA: TGTGCCAGTAGTATAAAGGCGGGGGCTTACACTGAAGCTTTCTTT; CDR3 protein: CASSIKAGAYTEAFF
J gene: TRBJ2-2; clone size: .; V gene: TRBV19; D gene: .; CDR3 DNA: TGTGCCAGTAGGGATGGAGGGGGCGAATTCGACACCGGGGAGCTGTTTTTT; CDR3 protein: CASRDGGGEFDTGELFF
J gene: TRBJ2-7; clone size: .; V gene: TRBV15; D gene: .; CDR3 DNA: TGTGCCACCAGCAGAGACCCGAAAAGGGACTCCTCGGAGCAGTACTTC; CDR3 protein: CATSRDPKRDSSEQYF
J gene: TRBJ2-1; clone size: .; V gene: TRBV30; D gene: .; CDR3 DNA: TGTGCCTGGAGTGTACCCCGACTAGGTAATGAGCAGTTCTTC; CDR3 protein: CAWSVPRLGNEQFF
J gene: TRBJ1-1; clone size: .; V gene: TRBV28; D gene: .; CDR3 DNA: TGTGCCAGCAGTATGGTTCGGTTTACTGAAGCTTTCTTT; CDR3 protein: CASSMVRFTEAFF
J gene: TRBJ1-1; clone size: .; V gene: TRBV4-1; D gene: TRBD1; CDR3 DNA: TGCGCCAGCAGCGAGCCCAAGAGGGGGCAAGGTGAAGCTTTCTTT; CDR3 protein: CASSEPKRGQGEAFF